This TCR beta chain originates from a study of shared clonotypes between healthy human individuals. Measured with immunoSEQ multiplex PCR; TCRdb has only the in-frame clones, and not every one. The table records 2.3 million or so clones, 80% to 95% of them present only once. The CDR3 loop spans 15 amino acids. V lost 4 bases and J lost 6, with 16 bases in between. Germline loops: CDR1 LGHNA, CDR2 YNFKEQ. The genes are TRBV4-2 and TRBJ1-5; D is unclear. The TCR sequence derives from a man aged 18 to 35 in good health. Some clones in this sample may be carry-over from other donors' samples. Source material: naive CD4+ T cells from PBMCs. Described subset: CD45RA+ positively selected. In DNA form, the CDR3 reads TGTGCCAGCAGCCCGAATATGGGTGAGGGTCAGCCCCAGCATTTT. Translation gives CASSPNMGEGQPQHF.